The present entry profiles one T cell receptor beta chain with its context. The antigen remains undetermined. The data originate from a study of OX40 agonist ivuxolimab in advanced cancers. For the study at large: Patients in the trial were receiving intravenous ivuxolimab every 2 weeks, at doses of 0.01 to 10 mg/kg.

V was cut by 0 bases and J by 6 bases, with 12 bases left in between. The length of the CDR3 is 14 residues. Germline V lookup: CDR1 MGHRA, CDR2 YSYEKL. The repertoire was sequenced with immunoSEQ multiplex PCR; TCRdb's copy has only in-frame clones and lacks some. This sample yields fewer than 65,000 clones, of which roughly 86% are seen a single time; 1.1% belongs to the top ten. General study points: On average, a greater number of expanded clones characterised CD8+ T cells relative to CD4+. Within 6 weeks, CD4+ and CD8+ blood T cells expanded clonally at 0.1 to 3.0 mg/kg.

The V and J genes are TRBV4-1 and TRBJ2-7; TRBD1 is a possible D gene (6 bases). The specimen comprised CD4+ or CD8+ T cells sorted from blood, sampled in a trial of the OX40 agonist ivuxolimab. The clonotype was recovered from an adult with an advanced solid tumor such as melanoma, head and neck, liver or kidney cancer. The CDR3 DNA reads as TGCGCCAGCAGCCAAGAGGACCACAGGGCCGAGCAGTACTTC. As protein: CASSQEDHRAEQYF.